These 17 T cell receptor beta chains were all obtained from the same sample, sequenced in a study of blood T cell repertoires in COVID-19. Sequencing was performed with immunoSEQ multiplex PCR; in TCRdb, only in-frame clones are kept and a portion is missing. The sample holds about 230,000 clones, around 80% seen once. The sample was peripheral blood. The receptors were sampled from a man at least 80 years old with acute or convalescent COVID-19.

The rearrangement links TRBV11-2 to TRBJ2-3; D gene ambiguous. Trimming shortened V by 10 bases and J by 6 bases, and 5 bases separated the two germline ends. The CDR3 consists of 9 residues. CDR1 is SGHAT and CDR2 is FQNNGV in the germline V gene. Here the CDR3 reads CATQDTQYF. The CDR3 nucleotides are TGTGCCACACAGGATACGCAGTATTTT.

The rearrangement joins TRBV6-2 or TRBV6-3 to TRBJ2-7; 9 bases map to TRBD2. J lost 4 bases, V lost 5 bases, and 18 bases had no gene match. Germline lookup yields CDR1 MNHEY and CDR2 SVGEGT. The CDR3 sequence is 18 residues long. CDR3 in amino acids: CASSLSPSPLAGVYEQYF. The CDR3 DNA sequence: TGTGCCAGCAGTCTATCCCCATCACCCTTAGCGGGAGTATACGAGCAGTACTTC.

This clone was observed a single time. The rearrangement joins TRBV27 to TRBJ1-1; 7 bases match TRBD1. CDR1 is MNHEY, CDR2 SMNVEV, per germline (reference sequence). J lost 1 base, V lost 8 bases, and 7 bases had no gene match. CDR3 length equals 14 residues. In DNA form, the CDR3 reads TGTGCCAGCGCTGACAGGGTACCGAACACTGAAGCTTTCTTT. This encodes CASADRVPNTEAFF.

The chain recombines TRBV5-1 with TRBJ1-5; D is undetermined. The CDR3 is 15 amino acids. Germline loops: CDR1 SGHRS, CDR2 YFSETQ. Trimming removed 3 bases at V and 4 bases at J, with 14 bases between. CDR3 in amino acids: CASSSNGGKNQPQHF. CDR3 sequence (DNA): TGCGCCAGCAGCTCCAATGGCGGGAAAAATCAGCCCCAGCATTTT.

The V call is TRBV7-8, the J call TRBJ2-7; perhaps TRBD1 as D (7 bases). Germline V gene lookup returns CDR1 SGHVS and CDR2 FQNEAQ. The CDR3 has 14 amino acids. V was cut by 2 bases and J by 6 bases, with 14 bases left in between. The CDR3 DNA follows: TGTGCCAGCAGCTTAACTTCAGGGGGGAGCGAGCAGTACTTC. Its protein product is CASSLTSGGSEQYF.

A note on this clone: Other DNA sequences in this sample translate to the same CDR3. The chain's CDR3 is CASSLGQGNYGYTF. Written as DNA, the CDR3 is TGCGCCAGCAGCTTGGGACAGGGGAACTATGGCTACACCTTC. The chain carries TRBV5-1 and TRBJ1-2, with 8 bases identical to TRBD1. CDR1 and CDR2 from the germline V gene are SGHRS and YFSETQ. The CDR3 is 14 amino acids. The V and J ends lost 0 bases and 2 bases, in that order; junction bases with no gene match: 0. Full variable domain (remainder filled in from reference TRBV5-1 and TRBJ1-2): KAGVTQTPRYLIKTRGQQVTLSCSPISGHRSVSWYQQTPGQGLQFLFEYFSETQRNKGNFPGRFSGRQFSNSRSEMNVSTLELGDSALYLCASSLGQGNYGYTFGSGTRLTVV.

The chain uses TRBV28 and TRBJ2-7; the D gene is possibly TRBD2 (7 bases). The CDR3 has 15 amino acids. CDR1 is MDHEN and CDR2 is SYDVKM in the germline V gene. With 7 bases removed from V and 1 base from J, the gap between germline ends came to 17 bases. The CDR3 DNA is TGTGCCAGCATTAGGGGGGGGGCCAATTCCTACGAGCAGTACTTC. Amino acids: CASIRGGANSYEQYF.

The rearrangement uses TRBV5-1 and TRBJ2-7; D perhaps matches TRBD2 (6 bases). The V end was cut by 2 bases, the J end by 4 bases, with 13 bases between. The CDR3 extends over 14 amino acids. The V gene's germline CDR1 is SGHRS and CDR2 YFSETQ. This CDR3 is CASSFGPGDYEQYF. As DNA, the CDR3 is TGCGCCAGCAGCTTTGGACCGGGGGATTACGAGCAGTACTTC.

To note about this clone: This may stem from a read error, because a much larger clone lies one nucleotide away. The sample holds other DNA sequences that translate to the same CDR3. The CDR3 reads CASSPSTDTQYF. DNA of the CDR3: TGTGCCAGCAGTCCTAGCACAGATACGCAGTATTTT. The chain employs TRBV11-2 and TRBJ2-3; no clear D. Germline assignment: CDR1 SGHAT and CDR2 FQNNGV. V lost 6 bases, J lost 0 bases, and 4 bases lay in between. The CDR3 has 12 residues. The full variable domain, rest sourced from reference TRBV11-2 and TRBJ2-3, is EAGVAQSPRYKIIEKRQSVAFWCNPISGHATLYWYQQILGQGPKLLIQFQNNGVVDDSQLPKDRFSAERLKGVDSTLKIQPAKLEDSAVYLCASSPSTDTQYFGPGTRLTVL.

J is TRBJ2-1 and V is TRBV2; 10 bases agree with TRBD1. The CDR3 spans 17 residues. CDR1 and CDR2 (germline): SNHLY, FYNNEI. J lost 6 bases, V lost 7 bases, and 15 bases had no gene match. CDR3 sequence: CASIMTGGRSWGNEQFF. CDR3 bases: TGTGCCAGCATCATGACAGGGGGCAGGTCCTGGGGCAATGAGCAGTTCTTC.

The rearrangement links TRBV6-1 to TRBJ2-5; TRBD2 matches 7 bases. Germline CDR1 and CDR2: MNHNS and SASEGT. The trim removed 0 bases at V and 4 bases at J, leaving 8 bases unmatched. There are 16 residues in the CDR3. The CDR3 DNA is TGTGCCAGCAGTGAAGCGGCGGGAGCGAGGGGAGAGACCCAGTACTTC. It translates to CASSEAAGARGETQYF.

The V gene is TRBV5-6, the J gene TRBJ1-3; 7 nucleotides agree with TRBD1. Trimming cost V 7 bases and J 4 bases; bases outside gene matches: 11. Germline CDR1 reads SGHDT; CDR2 reads YYEEEE. The CDR3 is made up of 15 amino acids. In DNA form, the CDR3 reads TGTGCCAGCGATCGACAGGGAGCTCCGGGAAACACCATATATTTT. Protein product: CASDRQGAPGNTIYF.

This clone was observed a few times. As DNA, the CDR3 is TGTGCCAGCATACGACTAGCAAACACCGGGGAGCTGTTTTTT. Translated, it gives CASIRLANTGELFF. The V call is TRBV6-5, the J call TRBJ2-2; 7 bases fit TRBD2. CDR3 length: 14 amino acids. Trimming removed 7 bases from V and 2 bases from J; junction bases left unmatched: 4. Germline CDR1 is MNHEY and CDR2 is SVGAGI.

This clone was observed a few times. J is TRBJ1-5 and V is TRBV2; D perhaps matches TRBD1 (6 bases). Germline CDR1 is SNHLY and CDR2 is FYNNEI. The CDR3 has 14 amino acids. V shed 6 bases and J shed 3 bases, with 12 bases lying between them. The CDR3 sequence is CASRATGYNQPQHF. The CDR3 DNA is TGTGCCAGCAGGGCTACAGGGTACAATCAGCCCCAGCATTTT.

The V and J genes are TRBV9 and TRBJ1-5; D is perhaps TRBD1 (6 bases). Germline values: CDR1 SGDLS, CDR2 YYNGEE. V was trimmed by 0 bases and J by 2 bases, leaving 12 bases between them. The CDR3 is 16 amino acids. CDR3 in DNA: TGTGCCAGCAGCGTAGATGGGGGCGCAGGCAATCAGCCCCAGCATTTT. The encoded protein is CASSVDGGAGNQPQHF.

This clone turned up a few times. The chain is built from TRBV11-2 and TRBJ1-6; a possible D gene is TRBD1 (5 bases). The CDR3 extends over 15 amino acids. The germline CDR1 and CDR2 sequences are SGHAT and FQNNGV. The germline V and J ends were trimmed by 3 bases and 9 bases, with 15 bases remaining between them. CDR3 sequence (DNA): TGTGCCAGCAGCTTGGGGTCCCAGGGAGGTTCACCCCTCCACTTT. Translation: CASSLGSQGGSPLHF.

This clone was seen a single time. This rearrangement joins TRBV18 to TRBJ2-4, with TRBD1 as a possible D gene (6 bases). The V end was cut by 0 bases, the J end by 5 bases, with 14 bases between. Germline values: CDR1 KGHSH, CDR2 LQKENI. This CDR3 region has 16 residues. CDR3 coding DNA: TGTGCCAGCTCACCACCTCGCACAGGGATGCAAAACATTCAGTACTTC. Protein product: CASSPPRTGMQNIQYF. Variable domain in full (rest from reference TRBV18 and TRBJ2-4): NAGVMQNPRHLVRRRGQEARLRCSPMKGHSHVYWYRQLPEEGLKFMVYLQKENIIDESGMPKERFSAEFPKEGPSILRIQQVVRGDSAAYFCASSPPRTGMQNIQYFGAGTRLSVL.